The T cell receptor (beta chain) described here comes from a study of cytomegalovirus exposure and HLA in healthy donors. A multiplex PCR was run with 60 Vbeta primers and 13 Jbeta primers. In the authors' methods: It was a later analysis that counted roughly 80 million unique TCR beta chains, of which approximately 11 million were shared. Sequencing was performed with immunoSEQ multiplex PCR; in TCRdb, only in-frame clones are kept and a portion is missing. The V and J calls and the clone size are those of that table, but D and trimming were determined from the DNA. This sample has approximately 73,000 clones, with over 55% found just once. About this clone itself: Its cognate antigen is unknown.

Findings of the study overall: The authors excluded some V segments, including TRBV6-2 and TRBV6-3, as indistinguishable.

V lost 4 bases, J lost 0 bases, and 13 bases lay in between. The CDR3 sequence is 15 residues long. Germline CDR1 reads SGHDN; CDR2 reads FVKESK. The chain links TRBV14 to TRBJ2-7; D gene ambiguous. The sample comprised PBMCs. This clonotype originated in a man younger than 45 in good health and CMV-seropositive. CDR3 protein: CASSPLDKSSYEQYF. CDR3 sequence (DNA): TGTGCCAGCAGCCCCCTCGACAAGAGCTCCTACGAGCAGTACTTC.